One and the same sample provided the 27 T cell receptor beta chains below, sequenced in a study of cytomegalovirus exposure and HLA in healthy donors. The PCR made use of 60 Vbeta and 13 Jbeta primers. Repertoires were generated with immunoSEQ multiplex PCR, while TCRdb's copy carries only in-frame clones and drops some. The listing records approximately 110,000 clones. The sequencing input was PBMCs. The receptors originated from a man between 18 and 29 years old in good health and CMV-seronegative.

The CDR3 here is CASTTSGGPQETQYF. The CDR3 nucleotides are TGTGCCAGTACGACTAGCGGGGGCCCCCAAGAGACCCAGTACTTC. The chain carries TRBV19 and TRBJ2-5, with 12 bases that match TRBD2. CDR3 length equals 15 residues. V lost 7 bases and J lost 1; bases outside the gene matches: 4. CDR1 is LNHDA and CDR2 is SQIVND in the germline V gene (reference sequence).

V is TRBV5-5 and J is TRBJ2-7, with 8 bases aligning to TRBD1. V shed 3 bases, J shed 8 bases, and the junction held 10 bases outside the gene matches. The CDR3 contains 14 residues. Germline V gives CDR1 SGHKS, CDR2 YYEKEE (reference sequence). The CDR3 spells CASSSDPGQGQQYF. Written as DNA, the CDR3 is TGTGCCAGCAGCTCCGACCCTGGACAGGGACAGCAGTACTTC.

J is TRBJ2-1 and V is TRBV9; D unclear. This CDR3 spans 16 amino acids. V was cut by 1 base and J by 0 bases, with 11 bases left in between. Germline-derived CDR1 and CDR2 are SGDLS and YYNGEE. CDR3 in DNA: TGTGCCAGCAGCGTATACAGATTTAGCTCCTACAATGAGCAGTTCTTC. This sequence encodes CASSVYRFSSYNEQFF. The complete variable domain, with remaining parts taken from reference TRBV9 and TRBJ2-1, reads DSGVTQTPKHLITATGQRVTLRCSPRSGDLSVYWYQQSLDQGLQFLIQYYNGEERAKGNILERFSAQQFPDLHSELNLSSLELGDSALYFCASSVYRFSSYNEQFFGPGTRLTVL.

The chain combines TRBV25-1 with TRBJ1-2; 7 nucleotides agree with TRBD1. Germline V CDR1 and CDR2: MGHDK, SYGVNS. The junction had 16 bases not matched to a gene; V was cut back by 6 bases and J by 0 bases. The CDR3 covers 18 residues. CDR3 loop: CASSLGTVTPRTNYGYTF. CDR3 in DNA: TGTGCCAGCAGCTTAGGGACAGTGACACCGAGAACTAACTATGGCTACACCTTC.

The CDR3 bases are TGTGCCAGCCCCCGGGAGGGACAGCCCCAGCATTTT. Protein product: CASPREGQPQHF. This chain uses TRBV21-1 with TRBJ1-5. TRBV21-1 is designated a pseudogene. The CDR3 totals 12 residues.

The genes are TRBV6-1 and TRBJ1-2; a possible D gene is TRBD1 (6 bases). CDR3 length: 11 amino acids. In germline, CDR1 is MNHNS, CDR2 SASEGT. Here the CDR3 DNA reads TGTAATATCCCCAGGGGCTATGGCTACACCTTC. Protein sequence: CNIPRGYGYTF.

This chain joins TRBV7-9 and TRBJ1-2, with 7 bases fitting TRBD1. This CDR3 contains 16 residues. Per the germline V gene, CDR1 is SEHNR and CDR2 is FQNEAQ (reference sequence). V was clipped by 3 bases and J by 2 bases; unmatched bases: 9. This chain's CDR3 is CASSLSSTGRNYGYTF. The CDR3 DNA sequence: TGTGCCAGCAGCTTGTCATCGACAGGGCGGAACTATGGCTACACCTTC. The entire variable domain, with the rest obtained from reference TRBV7-9 and TRBJ1-2, is as follows: DTGVSQNPRHKITKRGQNVTFRCDPISEHNRLYWYRQTLGQGPEFLTYFQNEAQLEKSRLLSDRFSAERPKGSFSTLEIQRTEQGDSAMYLCASSLSSTGRNYGYTFGSGTRLTVV.

The chain is built from TRBV7-3 and TRBJ1-1, with a possible D match to TRBD1 (6 bases). This CDR3 contains 13 residues. V was cut by 3 bases and J by 1 base, with 6 bases left in between. CDR1 SGHTA and CDR2 FQGTGA come from the germline V gene. CDR3 protein: CASSLDRNTEAFF. In DNA form, the CDR3 reads TGTGCCAGCAGCTTGGACAGGAACACTGAAGCTTTCTTT.

The chain recombines TRBV5-1 with TRBJ2-1, with TRBD2 matching 14 bases. The CDR3 extends over 17 amino acids. CDR1 and CDR2 from the germline V gene are SGHRS and YFSETQ. V gave up 3 bases and J gave up 6 bases; unmatched junction bases: 8. The CDR3 DNA reads as TGCGCCAGCAGCTATGGGACTAGCGGGAGTGTAGGCAATGAGCAGTTCTTC. This codes for CASSYGTSGSVGNEQFF.

The rearrangement links TRBV9 to TRBJ1-1, with a possible D match to TRBD1 (5 bases). The V and J ends lost 4 bases and 1 base respectively, with 11 bases between them. Germline V gene data show CDR1 as SGDLS and CDR2 as YYNGEE. CDR3 length: 14 residues. In DNA, the CDR3 is TGTGCCAGCAGCTGGGGCAGGAAGAACACTGAAGCTTTCTTT. Its translation is CASSWGRKNTEAFF.

The chain uses TRBV5-1 and TRBJ1-1, with 8 bases fitting TRBD1. The CDR3 totals 13 residues. With V trimmed by 0 bases and J by 11 bases, 6 bases remained unmatched. Germline V gene lookup returns CDR1 SGHRS and CDR2 YFSETQ. The CDR3 nucleotides are TGCGCCAGCAGCTTGGCGGGACAGGTCTTTGCTTTCTTT. This codes for CASSLAGQVFAFF. Filled out from reference TRBV5-1 and TRBJ1-1, the complete variable domain reads KAGVTQTPRYLIKTRGQQVTLSCSPISGHRSVSWYQQTPGQGLQFLFEYFSETQRNKGNFPGRFSGRQFSNSRSEMNVSTLELGDSALYLCASSLAGQVFAFFGQGTRLTVV.

The genes are TRBV11-2 and TRBJ2-7; tentatively, D is TRBD2 (5 bases). The CDR3 totals 14 residues. With 3 bases removed from V and 2 bases from J, the gap between germline ends came to 11 bases. Germline CDR1 reads SGHAT; CDR2 reads FQNNGV. CDR3 loop: CASSFGQEAYEQYF. The CDR3 DNA reads TGTGCCAGCAGCTTCGGTCAGGAGGCCTACGAGCAGTACTTC.

This sequence joins TRBV6-6 and TRBJ1-4, with a possible D match to TRBD1 (5 bases). V gave up 3 bases and J gave up 5 bases, with 16 bases separating them. The CDR3 length is 16 residues. Germline V gene lookup returns CDR1 MNHNY and CDR2 SVGAGI (reference sequence). The CDR3 sequence: CASSYGFGTSNEKLFF. CDR3 DNA: TGTGCCAGCAGTTATGGATTTGGGACTTCGAATGAAAAACTGTTTTTT.

The V and J genes are TRBV7-3 and TRBJ2-5; D is perhaps TRBD2 (7 bases). Germline loops: CDR1 SGHTA, CDR2 FQGTGA. Trimming shortened V by 1 base and J by 5 bases, and 11 bases separated the two germline ends. The CDR3 covers 14 residues. The CDR3 region is CASSLSGGRETQYF. CDR3 nucleotide sequence: TGTGCCAGCAGCTTAAGCGGGGGCCGGGAGACCCAGTACTTC. Drawing the rest from reference TRBV7-3 and TRBJ2-5, the complete variable domain is GAGVSQTPSNKVTEKGKYVELRCDPISGHTALYWYRQSLGQGPEFLIYFQGTGAADDSGLPNDRFFAVRPEGSVSTLKIQRTERGDSAVYLCASSLSGGRETQYFGPGTRLLVL.

Concerning this clone itself: An end of the junction does not agree with germline; a read error may underlie this. The genes are TRBV30 and TRBJ2-7, with TRBD2 identical over 9 bases. The CDR3 length is 15 residues. The germline CDR1 and CDR2 sequences are GTSNPN and SVGIG (reference sequence). The CDR3 nucleotides are TGTGCCTGGGGTGTAGGACTAGCGTCTTCCTACGAGCAGTACTTC. It is translated as CAWGVGLASSYEQYF.

The chain carries TRBV5-1 and TRBJ1-3; 7 bases are a match to TRBD1. Germline assignment: CDR1 SGHRS and CDR2 YFSETQ. The length of the CDR3 is 14 residues. After removal of 4 bases from V and 4 bases from J, the junction contained 5 bases not matched to a gene. The CDR3 reads CASSPGTAGNTIYF. CDR3 in DNA: TGCGCCAGCAGCCCCGGGACAGCGGGAAACACCATATATTTT.

The rearrangement links TRBV27 to TRBJ2-3; 8 bases match TRBD2. From germline, CDR1 is MNHEY and CDR2 SMNVEV (reference sequence). The trim removed 7 bases at V and 3 bases at J, leaving 9 bases unmatched. The CDR3 totals 15 residues. The CDR3 coding sequence is TGTGCCAGCAACCCCCTCGGCGGGAGGACAGATACGCAGTATTTT. Amino acid sequence: CASNPLGGRTDTQYF.

The chain joins TRBV28 to TRBJ1-5, with D uncertain. The CDR3 runs 12 residues. Germline CDR1 and CDR2: MDHEN and SYDVKM. The ends were cut back, 8 bases at V and 7 bases at J, with 12 bases in the middle. CDR3 coding DNA: TGTGCCAGCGGCCCGTCGGGACAGCCCCAGCATTTT. Translation gives CASGPSGQPQHF.

This chain uses TRBV5-1 with TRBJ1-2; 10 bases line up with TRBD1. The CDR3 runs 16 residues. Per the germline V gene, CDR1 is SGHRS and CDR2 is YFSETQ. Unmatched junction bases numbered 11, after V lost 4 bases and J lost 5 bases. Here the CDR3 DNA reads TGCGCCAGCAGCCCGGCCGGCGCGGGACAGGGGTATGGCTACACCTTC. Residues: CASSPAGAGQGYGYTF.

V and J are TRBV30 and TRBJ2-5; TRBD2 matches 11 bases. This CDR3 is 14 amino acids long. Per germline, CDR1 GTSNPN and CDR2 SVGIG (reference sequence). After removal of 2 bases from V and 5 bases from J, the junction contained 4 bases not matched to a gene. CDR3 loop: CAWSIAGGMETQYF. As DNA, the CDR3 is TGTGCCTGGAGTATAGCGGGGGGGATGGAGACCCAGTACTTC.

V is TRBV27 and J is TRBJ2-7; D is perhaps TRBD1 (5 bases). From germline, CDR1 is MNHEY and CDR2 SMNVEV (reference sequence). CDR3 length: 13 amino acids. The V and J ends lost 3 bases and 4 bases respectively, with 10 bases between them. DNA for the CDR3: TGTGCCAGCAGTTTCGCAGGGATGTACGAGCAGTACTTC. The encoded protein is CASSFAGMYEQYF.

The chain joins TRBV10-2 to TRBJ1-5; perhaps TRBD1 as D (5 bases). CDR3 length: 14 residues. Trimming cost V 3 bases and J 2 bases, with 8 bases left between them. CDR1 WSHSY and CDR2 SAAADI come from the germline V gene. CDR3 region: CASSEWGGNQPQHF. The DNA for the CDR3 is TGCGCCAGCAGTGAATGGGGGGGCAATCAGCCCCAGCATTTT.

This chain connects TRBV5-6 to TRBJ1-2; D not certain. CDR3 length: 15 residues. The germline gives CDR1 SGHDT, CDR2 YYEEEE. Trimming pared 2 bases from V and 5 bases from J, leaving 16 bases between. CDR3 protein: CASSFRDDGIYGYTF. The DNA for the CDR3 is TGTGCCAGCAGCTTCCGAGACGACGGGATTTATGGCTACACCTTC. Using reference TRBV5-6 and TRBJ1-2 for the parts outside the CDR3, the full variable domain is DAGVTQSPTHLIKTRGQQVTLRCSPKSGHDTVSWYQQALGQGPQFIFQYYEEEERQRGNFPDRFSGHQFPNYSSELNVNALLLGDSALYLCASSFRDDGIYGYTFGSGTRLTVV.

This sequence joins TRBV28 and TRBJ2-7; TRBD2 might be the D (6 bases). V lost 3 bases and J 2 bases, leaving 17 bases between the germline ends. CDR1 is MDHEN and CDR2 is SYDVKM in the germline V gene. CDR3 size: 16 residues. CDR3 bases: TGTGCCAGCAGTTTTACGGTCTGGCGGGGTACCTACGAGCAGTACTTC. Encoded protein: CASSFTVWRGTYEQYF.

The rearrangement links TRBV7-2 to TRBJ2-6; D is undetermined. V lost 5 bases and J 1 base, leaving 6 bases between the germline ends. Germline CDR1 is SGHTA and CDR2 is FQGNSA. The CDR3 runs 14 residues. The CDR3 here is CASSPQSGANVLTF. Written as DNA, the CDR3 is TGTGCCAGCAGCCCCCAATCTGGGGCCAACGTCCTGACTTTC.

V gene TRBV6-6 combines with J gene TRBJ2-1; 10 nucleotides align to TRBD2. The trim removed 3 bases at V and 9 bases at J, leaving 8 bases unmatched. Per the germline V gene, CDR1 is MNHNY and CDR2 is SVGAGI (reference sequence). CDR3 length: 15 residues. The CDR3 nucleotides read TGTGCCAGCAGTTATCTGGCTAGCGGGAGCAGTGAGCAGTTCTTC. As protein: CASSYLASGSSEQFF.

This chain links TRBV7-2 with TRBJ2-5; a possible D gene is TRBD2 (5 bases). This CDR3 contains 15 residues. Germline CDR1 and CDR2: SGHTA and FQGNSA. V lost 5 bases, J lost 1 base, and 14 bases lay in between. In DNA form, the CDR3 reads TGTGCCAGCAGCCGCTGGAGGACTTTCCAAGAGACCCAGTACTTC. Its protein is CASSRWRTFQETQYF. Filled out from reference TRBV7-2 and TRBJ2-5, the complete variable domain reads GAGVSQSPSNKVTEKGKDVELRCDPISGHTALYWYRQSLGQGLEFLIYFQGNSAPDKSGLPSDRFSAERTGGSVSTLTIQRTQQEDSAVYLCASSRWRTFQETQYFGPGTRLLVL.